This is a list of T cell receptor beta chains from one sample in a study of blood T cells in healthy people across ages. TCRdb passed the 5' RACE reads through MiXCR, listing each CDR3 protein once. The sample holds around 1.5 million distinct CDR3 sequences, around 59% seen once. The specimen was blood. These receptors were collected from a man aged 18 to 30 in good health. Each CDR3 is given with its conserved first and last residue. Each record gives: D gene, J gene, V gene, clone size, CDR3 DNA, CDR3 protein. D genes are given only for firm matches. Clone size is given for some rows only: seen once, a few or many times, or a class if the clone is expanded.

>-|TRBJ2-5|TRBV7-9|-
TGTGCCAGCAGCTCGAAGATGACAACGCAAGAGACCCAGTACTTC
CASSSKMTTQETQYF
>TRBD1|TRBJ1-4|TRBV5-1|-
TGCGCCAGCAGCGCCAACAGGGGTTCGGCTAATGAAAAACTGTTTTTT
CASSANRGSANEKLFF
>-|TRBJ2-5|TRBV20-1|-
TGCAGTGCTAGAGATCGGACGGACACGGTGGGAGAGACCCAGTACTTC
CSARDRTDTVGETQYF
>-|TRBJ1-1|TRBV7-2|-
TGTGCCAGCAGCTTAGTTGGGGTGGACACTGAAGCTTTCTTT
CASSLVGVDTEAFF
>-|TRBJ2-7|TRBV20-1|-
TGCAGTGCCGATCGGGACTGGAACTCCTACGAGCAGTACTTC
CSADRDWNSYEQYF
>-|TRBJ2-7|TRBV28|-
TGTGCCAGCAGTTTAGTTTCCAGGGAAGGAATGTACGAGCAGTACTTC
CASSLVSREGMYEQYF
>TRBD1|TRBJ2-1|TRBV30|-
TGTGCCTGGAGTTCAGGACAGGGCTACAATGAGCAGTTCTTC
CAWSSGQGYNEQFF
>-|TRBJ2-7|TRBV10-3|few
TGTGCCATCAGCGACAGTCCCTACGAGCAGTACTTC
CAISDSPYEQYF
>TRBD2|TRBJ2-3|TRBV7-2|once
TGTGCCAGCAGCTTACTAGCGGGGGGGCAAGGAGATACGCAGTATTTT
CASSLLAGGQGDTQYF
>-|TRBJ1-6|TRBV7-2|-
TGTGCCAGCAGCTTAGTTGGTGCACCCCTCCACTTT
CASSLVGAPLHF
>TRBD2|TRBJ2-3|TRBV20-1|-
TGCAGTGCGACACCCCGGGGACTAGAGATCACAGATACGCAGTATTTT
CSATPRGLEITDTQYF
>TRBD2|TRBJ2-3|TRBV5-1|-
TGCGCCAGCAGCCCGGGACTAGGGGAAGAAGATACGCAGTATTTT
CASSPGLGEEDTQYF
>-|TRBJ2-3|TRBV20-1|-
TGCAGTGCTAGAGAAGAACTAGCCACAGATACGCAGTATTTT
CSAREELATDTQYF
>-|TRBJ2-7|TRBV10-3|few
TGTGCCATCAGTGAGGGCTTCTACGAGCAGTACTTC
CAISEGFYEQYF
>-|TRBJ1-2|TRBV5-1|-
TGCGCCAGCAGCTGGTTACAGTCCTATGGCTACACCTTC
CASSWLQSYGYTF
>-|TRBJ1-2|TRBV29-1|-
TGCAGCGTTGGCAGGGTTAACTATGGCTACACCTTC
CSVGRVNYGYTF
>-|TRBJ1-1|TRBV7-9|-
TGTGCCAGCAGCTCAGGTTTCAGGGGGAACACTGAAGCTTTCTTT
CASSSGFRGNTEAFF
>-|TRBJ2-7|TRBV5-6|few
TGTGCCAGCAGCTTTTATCGGACAACCTACGAGCAGTACTTC
CASSFYRTTYEQYF
>-|TRBJ2-3|TRBV12-3/TRBV12-4|once
TGTGCCAGCAGTTTACCCTACCAGGGGTTCGCAGATACGCAGTATTTT
CASSLPYQGFADTQYF
>TRBD1|TRBJ1-1|TRBV4-1|-
TGCGCCAGCAGCCGTCGAGTGGGACAGGGGGCTTGGAACACTGAAGCTTTCTTT
CASSRRVGQGAWNTEAFF
>-|TRBJ2-6|TRBV7-2|-
TGTGCCAGCAGCTCCAGGGTTGCGGTTCAGTCCCTTGGGGCCAACGTCCTGACTTTC
CASSSRVAVQSLGANVLTF
>TRBD2|TRBJ2-3|TRBV20-1|-
TGCAGTGCTAGAGATGCCCCCCAACTAGCGGGGGTCACAGATACGCAGTATTTT
CSARDAPQLAGVTDTQYF
>TRBD1|TRBJ1-4|TRBV25-1|few
TGTGCCAGCAGTGAATTGGGTCCCGGGACAGGGGAGTTTATGCTTGAAAAACTGTTTTTT
CASSELGPGTGEFMLEKLFF
>-|TRBJ2-1|TRBV24-1|-
TGTGCCACCAGGAGATACAGGGCGGCGAAGTTCTTC
CATRRYRAAKFF
>-|TRBJ1-1|TRBV14|-
TGTGCCAGCAGCCAAGAGTCGTACGGCGAAGCTTTCTTT
CASSQESYGEAFF